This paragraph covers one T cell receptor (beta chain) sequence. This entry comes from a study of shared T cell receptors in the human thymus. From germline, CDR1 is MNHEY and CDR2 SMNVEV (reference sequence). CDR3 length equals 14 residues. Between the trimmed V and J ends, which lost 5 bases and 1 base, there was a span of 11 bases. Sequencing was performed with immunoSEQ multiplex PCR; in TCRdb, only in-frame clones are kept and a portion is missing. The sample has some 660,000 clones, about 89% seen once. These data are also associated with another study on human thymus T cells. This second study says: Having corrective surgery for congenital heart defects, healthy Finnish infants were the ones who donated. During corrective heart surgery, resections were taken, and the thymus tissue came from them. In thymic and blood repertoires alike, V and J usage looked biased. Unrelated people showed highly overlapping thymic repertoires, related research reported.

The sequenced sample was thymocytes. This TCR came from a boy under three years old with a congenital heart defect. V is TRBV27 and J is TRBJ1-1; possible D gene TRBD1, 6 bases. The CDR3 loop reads CASSQTGWNTEAFF. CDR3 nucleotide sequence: TGTGCCAGCAGTCAGACAGGTTGGAACACTGAAGCTTTCTTT.